This TCR beta chain was identified during a study of cytomegalovirus exposure and HLA in healthy donors. Losses at the gene ends were 1 base for V and 2 bases for J; bases not matched to a gene: 7. The CDR3 runs 16 residues. Germline V gives CDR1 SGHRS, CDR2 YFSETQ. Here immunoSEQ multiplex PCR was the method, and the copy in TCRdb shows in-frame clones only, minus some. This table has approximately 200,000 clones, about 90% appearing once. The sequenced sample consisted of PBMCs. This chain uses TRBV5-1 with TRBJ2-3; 7 bases line up with TRBD2. The receptor was isolated from a woman under 30 in good health and CMV-seronegative. The CDR3 bases are TGCGCCAGCAGCTTGTTTGGAGCGGGGTCCACAGATACGCAGTATTTT. This translates into CASSLFGAGSTDTQYF.